Following are 5 T cell receptor beta chains from one sample sequenced in a study of CD4 T cells in relation to SARS-CoV-2 and coronaviruses. Sequenced by immunoSEQ multiplex PCR; TCRdb stores in-frame clones only, minus some. The table records 9,000 to 13,000 clones, about 87% of them present only once. Source material: naive CD4+ T cells from PBMCs. The subset was: naive CD4+ T cells isolated by negative enrichment. The receptors shown here come from an adult with COVID-19.

The CDR3 protein is CASSREKSPTYEQYF. The DNA for the CDR3 is TGTGCCAGTAGTCGGGAGAAATCCCCCACCTACGAGCAGTACTTC. The chain employs TRBV19 and TRBJ2-7; TRBD2 is a possible D gene (6 bases). The CDR3 has 15 residues. Germline CDR1 is LNHDA and CDR2 is SQIVND (reference sequence). The V gene lost 5 bases and the J gene lost 2 bases, with 16 bases spanning the gap. Filled out from reference TRBV19 and TRBJ2-7, the complete variable domain reads DGGITQSPKYLFRKEGQNVTLSCEQNLNHDAMYWYRQDPGQGLRLIYYSQIVNDFQKGDIAEGYSVSREKKESFPLTVTSAQKNPTAFYLCASSREKSPTYEQYFGPGTRLTVT.

The chain uses TRBV5-4 and TRBJ1-2, with 9 bases that match TRBD1. Per germline, CDR1 SGHNT and CDR2 YYREEE (reference sequence). V gave up 3 bases and J gave up 3 bases; unmatched junction bases: 6. This CDR3 has 15 amino acids. The CDR3 spells CASSSPGQGYYGYTF. CDR3 in DNA: TGTGCCAGCAGCTCGCCGGGACAGGGCTACTATGGCTACACCTTC.

The chain couples TRBV11-2 to TRBJ2-2, with 11 bases aligning to TRBD1. Germline-derived CDR1 and CDR2 are SGHAT and FQNNGV. The CDR3 is made up of 16 amino acids. V dropped 5 bases and J dropped 3; count of bases not matched to a gene: 5. The CDR3 here is CASSKDRGQYTGELFF. The CDR3 DNA is TGTGCCAGCAGCAAGGACAGGGGGCAGTACACCGGGGAGCTGTTTTTT.

The chain joins TRBV5-1 to TRBJ2-1; 12 bases line up with TRBD2. The CDR3 sequence is 14 residues long. Germline CDR1 and CDR2: SGHRS and YFSETQ. Trimming cost V 8 bases and J 4 bases; bases outside gene matches: 4. The CDR3 region is CASAGTSGYNEQFF. The CDR3 coding sequence is TGCGCCAGTGCGGGGACTAGCGGGTACAATGAGCAGTTCTTC.

The chain links TRBV11-2 to TRBJ2-3; possible D gene TRBD2, 6 bases. V was trimmed by 7 bases and J by 2 bases, leaving 19 bases between them. CDR1 and CDR2 (germline): SGHAT, FQNNGV. The CDR3 consists of 16 residues. The DNA for the CDR3 is TGTGCCAGCACCGGACGGCGGGGCCCCCTCACAGATACGCAGTATTTT. This sequence encodes CASTGRRGPLTDTQYF.